Below, 9 T cell receptor beta chains from the same sample are listed, as sequenced in a study of blood T cell repertoires in COVID-19. Method: immunoSEQ multiplex PCR; TCRdb's copy keeps in-frame clones and lacks some. The data hold fewer than 500,000 clones, with over 75% observed a single time. The sequenced sample was PBMCs or T cells enriched from blood (not recorded which). The receptor source for this set is a man younger than 45 who had recovered from COVID-19.

The chain links TRBV4-3 to TRBJ1-6, with 7 bases matching TRBD1. This CDR3 is built from 16 residues. Germline assignment: CDR1 LGHNA and CDR2 YSLEER. V shed 0 bases and J 12 bases; nucleotides not matched to a gene: 11. CDR3 region: CASSQDSTGFSRPLHF. DNA for the CDR3: TGCGCCAGCAGCCAAGACTCGACAGGGTTTTCTAGACCCCTCCACTTT.

V gene TRBV7-6 combines with J gene TRBJ2-7, with 8 bases identical to TRBD2. Germline V gene sequence: CDR1 SGHVS, CDR2 FNYEAQ. Trimming cost V 5 bases and J 4 bases; bases outside gene matches: 7. The length of the CDR3 is 14 residues. The CDR3 protein is CASSQTSGGYEQYF. CDR3 DNA sequence: TGTGCCAGCAGCCAAACCAGCGGGGGTTACGAGCAGTACTTC.

The rearrangement uses TRBV2 and TRBJ2-1, with D tentatively TRBD2 (6 bases). This CDR3 has 12 amino acids. Germline loops: CDR1 SNHLY, CDR2 FYNNEI. V dropped 6 bases and J dropped 5 bases, with 8 bases sitting between them. The CDR3 spells CASSGGNNEQFF. The DNA for the CDR3 is TGTGCCAGCAGCGGGGGTAACAATGAGCAGTTCTTC.

The chain carries TRBV7-2 and TRBJ2-1, with D perhaps matching TRBD2 (6 bases). Germline assignment: CDR1 SGHTA and CDR2 FQGNSA. The CDR3 extends over 16 amino acids. Trimming removed 8 bases from V and 2 bases from J, with 19 bases in between. The CDR3 nucleotides read TGTGCCAGCCATTCCGGAGGGACCCGGACCTACAATGAGCAGTTCTTC. It is translated as CASHSGGTRTYNEQFF. Together with reference TRBV7-2 and TRBJ2-1, the CDR3 gives the full variable domain: GAGVSQSPSNKVTEKGKDVELRCDPISGHTALYWYRQSLGQGLEFLIYFQGNSAPDKSGLPSDRFSAERTGGSVSTLTIQRTQQEDSAVYLCASHSGGTRTYNEQFFGPGTRLTVL.

The count of this clone is one. This chain joins TRBV11-2 and TRBJ2-7; 8 bases line up with TRBD1. V shed 7 bases and J 4 bases; nucleotides not matched to a gene: 15. CDR3 length: 16 residues. CDR1 is SGHAT and CDR2 is FQNNGV in the germline V gene. CDR3 nucleotide sequence: TGTGCCAGCACCCCTCATCGGCCAGGGGGCTCGTACGAGCAGTACTTC. The encoded protein is CASTPHRPGGSYEQYF.

The rearrangement joins TRBV6-5 to TRBJ2-7, with D unresolved. The CDR3 length is 15 residues. V shed 5 bases and J shed 2 bases, with 16 bases lying between them. Germline V gene sequence: CDR1 MNHEY, CDR2 SVGAGI. The DNA for the CDR3 is TGTGCCAGCAGTCCCTGGGCCGCCTCCCCCTACGAGCAGTACTTC. Protein: CASSPWAASPYEQYF.

This chain connects TRBV5-4 to TRBJ2-7; D is perhaps TRBD1 (6 bases). Germline V gene data show CDR1 as SGHNT and CDR2 as YYREEE (reference sequence). The CDR3 contains 14 residues. Trimming left V 4 bases short and J 0 bases short, with 11 bases between. The CDR3 region is CASSAVDSSYEQYF. In DNA, the CDR3 is TGTGCCAGCAGCGCGGTGGACAGCTCCTACGAGCAGTACTTC.

The chain uses TRBV5-1 and TRBJ2-7; a possible D gene is TRBD2 (5 bases). V dropped 0 bases and J dropped 7 bases, with 14 bases sitting between them. Germline CDR1 and CDR2: SGHRS and YFSETQ. The CDR3 length is 14 residues. This CDR3 reads CASSLGAGSGEQYF. CDR3 nucleotide sequence: TGCGCCAGCAGCTTGGGCGCAGGCTCGGGGGAGCAGTACTTC.

This rearrangement joins TRBV5-6 to TRBJ1-3; possible D gene TRBD1, 6 bases. The ends were cut back, 4 bases at V and 3 bases at J, with 17 bases in the middle. Germline CDR1 is SGHDT and CDR2 is YYEEEE. This CDR3 has 16 amino acids. CDR3 protein: CASSKTGELGGNTIYF. In nucleotides, the CDR3 is TGTGCCAGCAGCAAGACAGGAGAACTAGGTGGAAACACCATATATTTT.